A single sample gave rise to the 25 T cell receptor beta chains below, sequenced in a study of PD-L1 blockade in urothelial cancer. Time point noted: pretreatment peripheral blood. Profiling relied on immunoSEQ multiplex PCR, and the TCRdb table lists in-frame clones only, not all of them. The profile shows about 74,000 clones, 75% to 90% of them singletons. Sequences were derived from PBMCs, sampled around atezolizumab (anti-PD-L1) treatment. All receptors derive from a man in his 70s with urothelial cancer.

J is TRBJ1-5 and V is TRBV28; TRBD1 matches at 9 bases. Germline-derived CDR1 and CDR2 are MDHEN and SYDVKM. The CDR3 extends over 16 amino acids. The V segment lost 2 bases and the J segment 2 bases; nucleotides outside the gene matches: 4. DNA of the CDR3: TGTGCCAGCAGTTTAATCCGGACAGGGGGCAATCAGCCCCAGCATTTT. Translating gives CASSLIRTGGNQPQHF. Filled out from reference TRBV28 and TRBJ1-5, the complete variable domain reads DVKVTQSSRYLVKRTGEKVFLECVQDMDHENMFWYRQDPGLGLRLIYFSYDVKMKEKGDIPEGYSVSREKKERFSLILESASTNQTSMYLCASSLIRTGGNQPQHFGDGTRLSIL.

The J gene is TRBJ2-7, the V gene TRBV5-6; 7 positions agree with TRBD1. The germline gives CDR1 SGHDT, CDR2 YYEEEE. The length of the CDR3 is 16 residues. J lost 2 bases, V lost 4 bases, and 12 bases had no gene match. The CDR3 coding sequence is TGTGCCAGCAGCACCCGGGACAGTTGGGATACCTACGAGCAGTACTTC. It translates to CASSTRDSWDTYEQYF.

The chain joins TRBV7-2 to TRBJ2-7, with D maybe TRBD1 (5 bases). The ends were cut back, 2 bases at V and 1 base at J, with 6 bases in the middle. Germline CDR1 SGHTA, CDR2 FQGNSA. The CDR3 contains 13 residues. In nucleotides, the CDR3 is TGTGCCAGCAGCTTACGACAGTCCTACGAGCAGTACTTC. It encodes CASSLRQSYEQYF.

This clone is a singleton in its sample. The rearrangement links TRBV19 to TRBJ2-1, with TRBD2 identical over 14 bases. CDR3 length equals 17 residues. CDR1 and CDR2 from the germline V gene are LNHDA and SQIVND (reference sequence). The trim removed 4 bases at V and 6 bases at J, leaving 8 bases unmatched. The CDR3 protein is CASSTRGGTSGGNEQFF. The DNA of the CDR3 is TGTGCCAGTAGTACGCGTGGCGGGACTAGCGGGGGCAATGAGCAGTTCTTC.

The CDR3 sequence: CASSVGSEGRHGYTF. The CDR3 nucleotides read TGTGCCAGCAGCGTAGGGTCAGAGGGTCGGCATGGCTACACCTTC. V is TRBV9 and J is TRBJ1-2; D unclear. Per the germline V gene, CDR1 is SGDLS and CDR2 is YYNGEE. The V and J ends lost 0 bases and 6 bases respectively, with 15 bases between them. The CDR3 contains 15 residues.

The J gene is TRBJ1-5, the V gene TRBV7-9; 7 nucleotides align to TRBD1. The CDR3 has 14 amino acids. The germline gives CDR1 SEHNR, CDR2 FQNEAQ (reference sequence). Trimming at V came to 4 bases and at J to 5 bases, leaving 5 bases not matched to a gene. The CDR3, as DNA: TGTGCCAGCAGCTCTACAGGGGCGGATCAGCCCCAGCATTTT. This encodes CASSSTGADQPQHF. Variable domain in full (rest from reference TRBV7-9 and TRBJ1-5): DTGVSQNPRHKITKRGQNVTFRCDPISEHNRLYWYRQTLGQGPEFLTYFQNEAQLEKSRLLSDRFSAERPKGSFSTLEIQRTEQGDSAMYLCASSSTGADQPQHFGDGTRLSIL.

J is TRBJ1-5 and V is TRBV27, with 8 positions matching TRBD1. Germline V gives CDR1 MNHEY, CDR2 SMNVEV (reference sequence). V shed 3 bases and J 3 bases; nucleotides not matched to a gene: 10. The CDR3 totals 17 residues. The CDR3 coding sequence is TGTGCCAGCAGTTTCGGGTCAGGGGGCGTTGACAATCAGCCCCAGCATTTT. It codes for CASSFGSGGVDNQPQHF.

The chain recombines TRBV12-5 with TRBJ2-1; the D gene is possibly TRBD1 (7 bases). The CDR3 is 14 residues long. The germline V gene encodes CDR1 LGHNT and CDR2 FRNRAP. With 3 bases removed from V and 9 bases from J, the gap between germline ends came to 15 bases. The CDR3 sequence: CASGFGRDSGEQFF. Here the CDR3 DNA reads TGTGCTAGTGGTTTCGGGCGGGACAGCGGTGAGCAGTTCTTC. Using reference TRBV12-5 and TRBJ2-1 for the parts outside the CDR3, the full variable domain is DARVTQTPRHKVTEMGQEVTMRCQPILGHNTVFWYRQTMMQGLELLAYFRNRAPLDDSGMPKDRFSAEMPDATLATLKIQPSEPRDSAVYFCASGFGRDSGEQFFGPGTRLTVL.

In this sample, this clone turned up once. The chain employs TRBV2 and TRBJ1-5; D perhaps matches TRBD1 (5 bases). Germline-derived CDR1 and CDR2 are SNHLY and FYNNEI. The CDR3 consists of 15 residues. V lost 4 bases and J lost 2, with 12 bases in between. For the CDR3, the DNA is TGTGCCAGCAGTGGGGGGGGAAGTGGCAATCAGCCCCAGCATTTT. Amino acids: CASSGGGSGNQPQHF.

The chain has TRBV11-2 and TRBJ2-7; the match to TRBD2 covers 9 bases. Losses at the gene ends were 6 bases for V and 3 bases for J; bases not matched to a gene: 9. The CDR3 is 15 amino acids. Germline V gene data show CDR1 as SGHAT and CDR2 as FQNNGV. Here the CDR3 DNA reads TGTGCCAGCAGTAGTAGCGGGAGTAGGGTCTACGAGCAGTACTTC. Residues: CASSSSGSRVYEQYF.

The chain links TRBV5-1 to TRBJ1-2, with D tentatively TRBD1 (6 bases). The CDR3 has 12 residues. Germline V lookup: CDR1 SGHRS, CDR2 YFSETQ. V gave up 4 bases and J gave up 6 bases, with 10 bases separating them. CDR3 protein: CASSVRGDGYTF. The DNA for the CDR3 is TGCGCCAGCAGCGTCAGGGGAGATGGCTACACCTTC.

The CDR3 loop reads CASQRGFDNEQFF. The CDR3 region has the DNA TGTGCCAGCCAGCGGGGATTTGACAATGAGCAGTTCTTC. The chain links TRBV6-1 to TRBJ2-1, with 7 bases aligning to TRBD2. Losses at the gene ends were 8 bases for V and 5 bases for J; bases not matched to a gene: 6. The CDR3 is made up of 13 amino acids. In germline, CDR1 is MNHNS, CDR2 SASEGT.

The chain uses TRBV19 and TRBJ2-7; 7 bases are a match to TRBD2. Germline CDR1 reads LNHDA; CDR2 reads SQIVND (reference sequence). The CDR3 consists of 16 residues. Trimming cost V 4 bases and J 6 bases; bases outside gene matches: 15. CDR3 sequence reads: CASSTRGPGRTTEQYF. For the CDR3, the DNA is TGTGCCAGTAGTACCCGAGGGCCCGGGAGGACTACCGAGCAGTACTTC.

In DNA, the CDR3 is TGTGCCAGCAGCCGTGCTAATGAAAAACTGTTTTTT. It specifies CASSRANEKLFF. V and J are TRBV7-2 and TRBJ1-4, with D unclear. Germline lookup yields CDR1 SGHTA and CDR2 FQGNSA. The CDR3 runs to 12 residues. Trimming pared 5 bases from V and 3 bases from J, leaving 4 bases between.

The chain joins TRBV10-3 to TRBJ2-3, with 7 bases lining up with TRBD2. The CDR3 has 13 residues. The germline gives CDR1 ENHRY, CDR2 SYGVKD. The junction had 7 bases not matched to a gene; V was cut back by 7 bases and J by 6 bases. CDR3 residues: CAITSVGRDTQYF. Here the CDR3 DNA reads TGTGCCATCACCTCGGTCGGGAGGGATACGCAGTATTTT.

This rearrangement joins TRBV10-2 to TRBJ2-1, with 9 bases aligning to TRBD2. CDR1 WSHSY and CDR2 SAAADI come from the germline V gene. The ends lost 9 bases at V and 5 bases at J; junction bases unmatched: 11. This CDR3 is 15 amino acids long. CDR3 in DNA: TGCGCCAGTGACCCCGGGACTAGCCCAAACAATGAGCAGTTCTTC. Its translation: CASDPGTSPNNEQFF.

In its sample, this clone was seen a few times. This sequence joins TRBV6-1 and TRBJ2-7; TRBD2 is a possible D gene (6 bases). The CDR3 has 14 amino acids. Germline lookup yields CDR1 MNHNS and CDR2 SASEGT. Trimming took 6 bases from V and 1 from J, leaving 13 bases between them. This CDR3 reads CASSRDAGSYEQYF. For the CDR3, the DNA is TGTGCCAGCAGCCGGGACGCGGGATCCTACGAGCAGTACTTC.

The chain is built from TRBV10-1 and TRBJ2-5; 9 nucleotides line up with TRBD2. Trimming removed 0 bases from V and 5 bases from J; junction bases left unmatched: 4. The germline gives CDR1 WNHNN, CDR2 SYGVQD (reference sequence). This CDR3 has 15 amino acids. This CDR3 reads CASSESGGRVETQYF. The CDR3 DNA reads TGCGCCAGCAGTGAGTCGGGCGGGAGGGTGGAGACCCAGTACTTC.

V is TRBV11-2 and J is TRBJ2-5, with D possibly matching TRBD1 (6 bases). CDR3 length equals 15 residues. CDR1 is SGHAT, CDR2 FQNNGV, per germline. The V gene lost 4 bases and the J gene lost 2 bases, with 14 bases spanning the gap. As DNA, the CDR3 is TGTGCCAGCAGCTCAGGGGTCGTCCCTCAAGAGACCCAGTACTTC. Translation gives CASSSGVVPQETQYF.

The chain carries TRBV5-1 and TRBJ2-1; TRBD2 might be the D (5 bases). V lost 4 bases to trimming and J lost 4 bases, with 9 bases between them. The CDR3 runs 13 residues. The V gene's germline CDR1 is SGHRS and CDR2 YFSETQ. The CDR3: CASSPGGYNEQFF. The CDR3 DNA sequence: TGCGCCAGCAGCCCGGGCGGGTACAATGAGCAGTTCTTC.

This chain links TRBV29-1 with TRBJ2-7; 7 bases agree with TRBD1. In germline, CDR1 is SQVTM, CDR2 ANQGSEA. This CDR3 has 15 residues. V dropped 7 bases and J dropped 0; count of bases not matched to a gene: 12. CDR3 coding DNA: TGCAGCGCTCTATCTTACAGGGGAAGCTCCTACGAGCAGTACTTC. Translation gives CSALSYRGSSYEQYF.

The chain recombines TRBV5-1 with TRBJ2-1, with 13 bases matching TRBD2. Germline trimming cut 0 bases from V and 7 bases from J; bases unmatched to any gene: 4. Germline values: CDR1 SGHRS, CDR2 YFSETQ. This CDR3 has 16 residues. In DNA, the CDR3 is TGCGCCAGCAGCTTGGGTGGGACTAGCGGGATAAATGAGCAGTTCTTC. Translated, it gives CASSLGGTSGINEQFF.

This rearrangement joins TRBV10-3 to TRBJ2-7; D ambiguous. CDR1 is ENHRY, CDR2 SYGVKD, per germline. V lost 6 bases, J lost 4 bases, and 10 bases lay in between. The CDR3 extends over 12 amino acids. CDR3 protein: CAISHKFYEQYF. The DNA of the CDR3 is TGTGCCATCAGCCACAAATTTTACGAGCAGTACTTC.

The V gene is TRBV7-9, the J gene TRBJ2-2; 9 nucleotides match TRBD1. Trimming at V came to 2 bases and at J to 5 bases, leaving 3 bases not matched to a gene. The CDR3 sequence is 15 residues long. Germline CDR1 is SEHNR and CDR2 is FQNEAQ (reference sequence). CDR3 loop: CASSLQGQGTGELFF. The CDR3 nucleotides read TGTGCCAGCAGCTTACAGGGACAGGGAACCGGGGAGCTGTTTTTT.

This chain uses TRBV1 with TRBJ1-5; the table's D call TRBD1 went unverified against the DNA. TRBV1 is deemed a pseudogene. CDR3 length equals 18 residues. The CDR3 spells CTSRRSAEDRANNQPQHF. CDR3 nucleotide sequence: TGCACCAGCAGACGATCAGCCGAGGACAGGGCGAACAATCAGCCCCAGCATTTT.